One sample yielded the 23 T cell receptor beta chains listed below, sequenced in a study of T cell repertoires in cytomegalovirus infection. TCRdb re-derived calls from the reads in MiXCR, one entry per CDR3 protein. The sample includes roughly 200,000 distinct CDR3 sequences, roughly 9.8% of them seen just once. Sample: PBMCs. The receptors originated from a human donor in good health (CMV status not recorded). Some clones in this sample may be carry-over from other donors' samples.

The chain carries TRBV7-9 and TRBJ2-5; D is tentatively TRBD1 or TRBD2 (5 bases each). V was trimmed by 4 bases and J by 0 bases, leaving 12 bases between them. The CDR3 sequence is 15 residues long. Per the germline V gene, CDR1 is SEHNR and CDR2 is FQNEAQ (reference sequence). The CDR3 sequence is CASSSPGRNQETQYF. The CDR3 nucleotides read TGTGCCAGCAGCTCCCCGGGACGGAACCAAGAGACCCAGTACTTC.

This clonotype was recorded at least ten times. The V gene is TRBV15, the J gene TRBJ1-4, with unresolved D. Germline-derived CDR1 and CDR2 are LNHNV and YYDKDF (reference sequence). Trimming stripped 0 bases from V and 0 bases from J, with 8 bases between. The CDR3 totals 16 residues. The CDR3 is CATSRDFGATNEKLFF. In nucleotides, the CDR3 is TGTGCCACCAGCAGAGATTTCGGGGCAACTAATGAAAAACTGTTTTTT.

In its sample, this clonotype was seen many times. The chain joins TRBV7-2 to TRBJ2-1; 11 nucleotides match TRBD2. The CDR3 is made up of 16 amino acids. Germline V gene lookup returns CDR1 SGHTA and CDR2 FQGNSA. The V and J ends lost 0 bases and 8 bases, in that order; junction bases with no gene match: 6. The CDR3 DNA reads TGTGCCAGCAGCTTAGCGCTAGCGGGAGGAGTACATGAGCAGTTCTTC. Its protein product is CASSLALAGGVHEQFF.

The chain has TRBV28 and TRBJ2-3; no clear D gene. With 10 bases removed from V and 4 bases from J, the gap between germline ends came to 12 bases. The germline gives CDR1 MDHEN, CDR2 SYDVKM. The CDR3 sequence is 12 residues long. Here the CDR3 reads CATHSRADTQYF. CDR3 in DNA: TGTGCCACCCACAGCCGGGCAGATACGCAGTATTTT.

This clonotype was detected many times. This chain links TRBV25-1 with TRBJ1-5, with a possible D match to TRBD1 (6 bases). V was pared by 2 bases and J by 7 bases, with 12 bases between. The CDR3 is made up of 14 amino acids. Germline CDR1 MGHDK, CDR2 SYGVNS. CDR3 in DNA: TGTGCCAGCAGTGAACCGGGGGCGCGGCAGCCCCAGCATTTT. It specifies CASSEPGARQPQHF.

The V and J genes are TRBV11-2 and TRBJ2-3, with 8 nucleotides matching TRBD1. After removal of 6 bases from V and 0 bases from J, the junction contained 11 bases not matched to a gene. Germline CDR1 is SGHAT and CDR2 is FQNNGV. CDR3 size: 17 residues. The CDR3 sequence is CASRPGTGGLSTDTQYF. The CDR3 DNA follows: TGTGCCAGCAGACCCGGCACAGGGGGTCTTAGCACAGATACGCAGTATTTT.

This clonotype was seen repeatedly, ten times or more. The chain has TRBV7-2 and TRBJ2-3; TRBD2 matches at 7 bases. CDR1 is SGHTA and CDR2 is FQGNSA in the germline V gene. The CDR3 sequence is 17 residues long. Trimming cost V 5 bases and J 1 base; bases outside gene matches: 12. This CDR3 is CASSNLLGRGGTDTQYF. CDR3 coding DNA: TGTGCCAGCAGCAACCTTCTCGGCCGGGGGGGCACAGATACGCAGTATTTT.

In its sample, this clonotype was seen many times. The chain is built from TRBV7-8 and TRBJ2-2; D may be TRBD1 or TRBD2 (5 bases each). The CDR3 loop spans 19 amino acids. V lost 4 bases and J 1 base, leaving 22 bases between the germline ends. CDR1 is SGHVS and CDR2 is FQNEAQ in the germline V gene. The CDR3 spells CASSSLPWTGPKNTGELFF. In DNA form, the CDR3 reads TGTGCCAGCAGCTCATTGCCGTGGACGGGGCCTAAGAACACCGGGGAGCTGTTTTTT.

The table lists this clonotype with many counts. For the CDR3, the DNA is TGCGCCAGCAGCCCTTCGGGAAACATGAACACTGAAGCTTTCTTT. This codes for CASSPSGNMNTEAFF. The V and J genes are TRBV4-3 and TRBJ1-1; D is uncertain. V lost 4 bases to trimming and J lost 0 bases, with 12 bases between them. CDR1 is LGHNA and CDR2 is YSLEER in the germline V gene. CDR3 size: 15 residues.

This clonotype was detected many times. This chain links TRBV7-9 with TRBJ1-2, with 8 bases that match TRBD1. V shed 5 bases, J shed 4 bases, and the junction held 9 bases outside the gene matches. The CDR3 has 15 amino acids. From germline, CDR1 is SEHNR and CDR2 FQNEAQ (reference sequence). The chain's CDR3 is CASSPTGQGAYGYTF. The CDR3 DNA sequence: TGTGCCAGCAGCCCGACCGGCCAGGGGGCCTATGGCTACACCTTC.

This clonotype turned up a few times. V is TRBV7-8 and J is TRBJ1-5; possibly TRBD1 for D (6 bases). Germline loops: CDR1 SGHVS, CDR2 FQNEAQ. V lost 5 bases to trimming and J lost 1 base, with 18 bases between them. The CDR3 has 17 residues. The CDR3 region is CASSQGVGARSNQPQHF. The DNA for the CDR3 is TGTGCCAGCAGCCAAGGTGTGGGGGCTAGGAGCAATCAGCCCCAGCATTTT.

This clonotype was seen more than once but under ten times. This chain links TRBV5-1 with TRBJ2-1; 8 bases match TRBD2. Germline assignment: CDR1 SGHRS and CDR2 YFSETQ. Trimming at V came to 6 bases and at J to 1 base, leaving 12 bases not matched to a gene. The CDR3 extends over 17 amino acids. In nucleotides, the CDR3 is TGCGCCAGCACCGGCCGAGAAACGGGAGGGTCCTACAATGAGCAGTTCTTC. Translated: CASTGRETGGSYNEQFF.

This clonotype was counted between two and nine times. The chain employs TRBV7-2 and TRBJ2-7, with 7 bases identical to TRBD2. This CDR3 spans 13 amino acids. Germline lookup yields CDR1 SGHTA and CDR2 FQGNSA. Trimming took 0 bases from V and 6 from J; bases not matched to a gene: 2. CDR3 nucleotides: TGTGCCAGCAGCTTAGCGTGGGGGGGCGAGCAGTACTTC. Protein product: CASSLAWGGEQYF.

This clonotype was detected many times. The chain links TRBV6-2 or TRBV6-3 to TRBJ1-6; 7 bases fit TRBD1. CDR3 length equals 15 residues. The germline V gene has CDR1 MNHEY and CDR2 SVGEGT. J lost 7 bases, V lost 6 bases, and 9 bases had no gene match. The CDR3 sequence is CASSVQGRGNSPLHF. For the CDR3, the DNA is TGTGCCAGCAGCGTACAGGGGCGCGGCAATTCACCCCTCCACTTT.

The V and J genes are TRBV5-4 and TRBJ2-2, with no clear D. CDR3 size: 16 residues. Per germline, CDR1 SGHNT and CDR2 YYREEE (reference sequence). Trimming took 4 bases from V and 0 from J, leaving 13 bases between them. For the CDR3, the DNA is TGTGCCAGCAGCAAACCCAGCCCGACGAACACCGGGGAGCTGTTTTTT. Its translation: CASSKPSPTNTGELFF. The full variable domain, in which reference TRBV5-4 and TRBJ2-2 provide the parts outside the CDR3, is ETGVTQSPTHLIKTRGQQVTLRCSSQSGHNTVSWYQQALGQGPQFIFQYYREEENGRGNFPPRFSGLQFPNYSSELNVNALELDDSALYLCASSKPSPTNTGELFFGEGSRLTVL.

This chain joins TRBV28 and TRBJ1-1, with D possibly TRBD1 on 6 matching bases. V was trimmed by 2 bases and J by 3 bases, leaving 13 bases between them. CDR1 and CDR2 (germline): MDHEN, SYDVKM. This CDR3 comprises 15 residues. The CDR3 sequence is CASSLGGLGYTEAFF. Here the CDR3 DNA reads TGTGCCAGCAGTTTAGGGGGGCTTGGGTACACTGAAGCTTTCTTT.

This clonotype was picked up many times. The chain recombines TRBV12-3 or TRBV12-4 with TRBJ2-5; D may correspond to TRBD1 or TRBD2 (5 bases each). CDR3 length: 14 amino acids. V was clipped by 6 bases and J by 1 base, with 12 bases between them. The CDR3 DNA is TGTGCCAGCAGGCCCGGGACGGTCCAAGAGACCCAGTACTTC. Translated, it gives CASRPGTVQETQYF.

CDR3 loop: CATSRLNEQFF. The CDR3 region has the DNA TGTGCCACCAGTCGTCTCAATGAGCAGTTCTTC. The chain carries TRBV24-1 and TRBJ2-1; D uncertain. Germline V gene sequence: CDR1 KGHDR, CDR2 SFDVKD. V gave up 6 bases and J gave up 6 bases, with 5 bases separating them. This CDR3 is 11 amino acids long.

The table lists this clonotype with many counts. V and J are TRBV11-2 and TRBJ1-3; the match to TRBD1 covers 8 bases. CDR1 is SGHAT and CDR2 is FQNNGV in the germline V gene. V dropped 2 bases and J dropped 2; count of bases not matched to a gene: 26. There are 23 residues in the CDR3. CDR3 nucleotide sequence: TGTGCCAGCAGCTTATTATACCAGTTCTTAGAAGAAACCGGGACAGGACCTGGAAACACCATATATTTT. Translating gives CASSLLYQFLEETGTGPGNTIYF.

The V gene is TRBV28, the J gene TRBJ2-5; 7 bases are a match to TRBD1. Germline-derived CDR1 and CDR2 are MDHEN and SYDVKM. V lost 8 bases and J lost 2; bases outside the gene matches: 5. This CDR3 comprises 13 residues. CDR3 residues: CASANRGQETQYF. The CDR3 bases are TGTGCCAGCGCTAACAGGGGTCAAGAGACCCAGTACTTC.

The rearrangement links TRBV28 to TRBJ2-7; 8 bases match TRBD2. V shed 6 bases, J shed 0 bases, and the junction held 10 bases outside the gene matches. Germline CDR1 and CDR2: MDHEN and SYDVKM. There are 16 residues in the CDR3. CDR3 loop: CASSLARAGASYEQYF. The CDR3 DNA sequence: TGTGCCAGCAGCCTTGCACGAGCGGGAGCCTCCTACGAGCAGTACTTC.

As to this clonotype: The junction departs from germline at one end; a sequencing error may be responsible. The CDR3 nucleotides read TGCAGTGCTAGAACCGGCAATGAGCAGTGCTTC. This sequence encodes CSARTGNEQCF. The chain recombines TRBV20-1 with TRBJ2-1, with D unclear. CDR1 and CDR2 (germline): DFQATT, SNEGSKA (reference sequence). The CDR3 length is 11 residues.

Many counts were recorded for this clonotype. The chain carries TRBV20-1 and TRBJ2-1; the match to TRBD2 covers 9 bases. The CDR3 has 15 amino acids. Per germline, CDR1 DFQATT and CDR2 SNEGSKA (reference sequence). The V and J ends lost 3 bases and 6 bases, in that order; junction bases with no gene match: 9. The CDR3 DNA follows: TGCAGTGCTAGGCAATTAGCGGGAGCTGGCAATGAGCAGTTCTTC. This codes for CSARQLAGAGNEQFF.